A single sample is the source of the 16 T cell receptor beta chains below, sequenced in a study of cytomegalovirus exposure and HLA in healthy donors. Primers included in the PCR were 60 Vbeta and 13 Jbeta primers. Produced via immunoSEQ multiplex PCR; TCRdb's table is partial and in-frame only. This sample carries tens of thousands of clones, around 85% of them seen once, and the ten largest clones take around 1.7%. The sequenced sample was PBMCs. The receptors stem from a man between 40 and 49 years old in good health and CMV-seronegative.

In this sample, this clone turned up once. The chain recombines TRBV29-1 with TRBJ1-4, with a possible D match to TRBD1 (5 bases). Germline V gene data show CDR1 as SQVTM and CDR2 as ANQGSEA. The ends were cut back, 3 bases at V and 8 bases at J, with 10 bases in the middle. This CDR3 spans 12 amino acids. CDR3 bases: TGCAGCGTTGATAGGGGCCAAGAAAAACTGTTTTTT. Residues: CSVDRGQEKLFF.

V usage is TRBV10-3 and J usage is TRBJ1-1; 9 bases map to TRBD1. This CDR3 contains 13 residues. Germline V CDR1 and CDR2: ENHRY, SYGVKD. After removal of 10 bases from V and 1 base from J, the junction contained 4 bases not matched to a gene. The CDR3 nucleotides are TGTGCCACGGGACAGGGATCGAACACTGAAGCTTTCTTT. Translated, it gives CATGQGSNTEAFF.

The chain links TRBV5-1 to TRBJ2-5; 8 nucleotides line up with TRBD1. The V and J ends lost 0 bases and 4 bases, in that order; junction bases with no gene match: 5. Germline values: CDR1 SGHRS, CDR2 YFSETQ. This CDR3 has 15 amino acids. The CDR3: CASSLGGTGGETQYF. CDR3 DNA sequence: TGCGCCAGCAGCTTGGGTGGGACAGGCGGAGAGACCCAGTACTTC.

The V call is TRBV5-5, the J call TRBJ2-3; 8 bases fit TRBD1. CDR1 is SGHKS and CDR2 is YYEKEE in the germline V gene (reference sequence). V gave up 5 bases and J gave up 5 bases; unmatched junction bases: 1. The CDR3 has 12 residues. CDR3 nucleotides: TGTGCCAGCAGTACAGGGGGAGATACGCAGTATTTT. This translates into CASSTGGDTQYF. The whole variable domain, filled in from reference TRBV5-5 and TRBJ2-3, reads DAGVTQSPTHLIKTRGQQVTLRCSPISGHKSVSWYQQVLGQGPQFIFQYYEKEERGRGNFPDRFSARQFPNYSSELNVNALLLGDSALYLCASSTGGDTQYFGPGTRLTVL.

This chain uses TRBV2 with TRBJ1-5; 7 nucleotides line up with TRBD1. CDR1 and CDR2 from the germline V gene are SNHLY and FYNNEI. Trimming at V came to 5 bases and at J to 4 bases, leaving 5 bases not matched to a gene. CDR3 length equals 14 residues. In DNA, the CDR3 is TGTGCCAGCAGTAGACAGGGTTCGAATCAGCCCCAGCATTTT. This codes for CASSRQGSNQPQHF.

The chain combines TRBV7-9 with TRBJ1-6; 7 bases agree with TRBD1. This CDR3 is 12 amino acids long. V was clipped by 4 bases and J by 12 bases; unmatched bases: 3. Germline CDR1 and CDR2: SEHNR and FQNEAQ (reference sequence). The CDR3 bases are TGTGCCAGCAGCTACGGGGACAGACCCCTCCACTTT. This sequence encodes CASSYGDRPLHF.

The rearrangement uses TRBV6-5 and TRBJ1-2, with D hard to call. This CDR3 region has 14 residues. V was clipped by 0 bases and J by 8 bases, with 13 bases between them. The germline V gene encodes CDR1 MNHEY and CDR2 SVGAGI. The DNA of the CDR3 is TGTGCCAGCAGTTACTCTAAGAATTTTCGGGGCTACACCTTC. Amino acids: CASSYSKNFRGYTF.

The chain combines TRBV6-1 with TRBJ2-1; D perhaps matches TRBD1 (6 bases). Germline assignment: CDR1 MNHNS and CDR2 SASEGT. Between the trimmed V and J ends, which lost 4 bases and 13 bases, there was a span of 17 bases. This CDR3 contains 13 residues. This CDR3 reads CASSVTGHGPQFF. CDR3 bases: TGTGCCAGCAGTGTGACAGGCCACGGTCCCCAGTTCTTC.

The rearrangement joins TRBV6-5 to TRBJ1-2, with 8 bases identical to TRBD1. The CDR3 sequence is 14 residues long. J lost 2 bases, V lost 6 bases, and 5 bases had no gene match. From germline, CDR1 is MNHEY and CDR2 SVGAGI. Here the CDR3 reads CASSRTGLNYGYTF. CDR3 sequence (DNA): TGTGCCAGCAGCAGGACAGGGCTGAACTATGGCTACACCTTC.

The chain carries TRBV30 and TRBJ2-1; D may be TRBD2 (5 bases). V was pared by 0 bases and J by 4 bases, with 7 bases between. Germline-derived CDR1 and CDR2 are GTSNPN and SVGIG (reference sequence). The CDR3 contains 13 residues. CDR3 amino acids: CAWSVRTYNEQFF. The CDR3 DNA is TGTGCCTGGAGTGTAAGGACTTACAATGAGCAGTTCTTC.

This clone occurred a few times. The V call is TRBV10-3, the J call TRBJ1-1; D possibly corresponds to TRBD1 (5 bases). Germline V gene lookup returns CDR1 ENHRY and CDR2 SYGVKD. The CDR3 spans 14 residues. Trimming shortened V by 2 bases and J by 2 bases, and 9 bases separated the two germline ends. The CDR3 loop is CAISEDRINTEAFF. Here the CDR3 DNA reads TGTGCCATCAGTGAGGACAGAATTAACACTGAAGCTTTCTTT.

The rearrangement links TRBV19 to TRBJ1-6; D is unclear. Trimming removed 1 base at V and 9 bases at J, with 10 bases between. Per the germline V gene, CDR1 is LNHDA and CDR2 is SQIVND (reference sequence). The CDR3 runs 14 residues. The CDR3: CASSIGRGLSPLHF. The CDR3 coding sequence is TGTGCCAGTAGTATAGGGAGAGGGCTTTCACCCCTCCACTTT.

The chain links TRBV18 to TRBJ1-2; 7 bases map to TRBD1. The CDR3 is made up of 16 amino acids. The ends lost 3 bases at V and 7 bases at J; junction bases unmatched: 14. CDR1 and CDR2 (germline): KGHSH, LQKENI. CDR3 in amino acids: CASSPDGQATRAGYTF. In nucleotides, the CDR3 is TGTGCCAGCTCACCCGACGGACAGGCCACGAGGGCTGGCTACACCTTC.

This clone was found a few times. This chain connects TRBV6-6 to TRBJ1-3; no definite D call. The CDR3 extends over 11 amino acids. The germline CDR1 and CDR2 sequences are MNHNY and SVGAGI (reference sequence). This CDR3 reads CGCGSGNTIYF. The CDR3 coding sequence is TGTGGTTGCGGCTCTGGAAACACCATATATTTT.

The V call is TRBV19, the J call TRBJ2-1; the match to TRBD2 covers 7 bases. The CDR3 sequence is 16 residues long. J gave up 0 bases and V 3 bases, and 5 bases lay outside the gene matches. Germline V gene sequence: CDR1 LNHDA, CDR2 SQIVND (reference sequence). The CDR3 is CASSIPRGSSYNEQFF. The DNA of the CDR3 is TGTGCCAGTAGTATCCCCCGCGGGAGCTCCTACAATGAGCAGTTCTTC.

V is TRBV29-1 and J is TRBJ2-5, with a tentative D call TRBD2 (6 bases). Trimming stripped 6 bases from V and 7 bases from J, with 21 bases between. CDR1 is SQVTM, CDR2 ANQGSEA, per germline. The CDR3 has 14 amino acids. CDR3 protein: CSVPRPPAGPTQYF. CDR3 in DNA: TGCAGCGTCCCGAGACCTCCGGCGGGGCCGACCCAGTACTTC.